A selection of T cell receptor beta chains follows, all from one sample in a study of blood T cell repertoires in COVID-19. The method was immunoSEQ multiplex PCR; TCRdb's version includes in-frame clones alone and lacks a portion of them. The table records about 70,000 clones, 75% to 90% of them present only once. The sequenced sample was peripheral blood. The receptors were gathered from a human donor in a cohort sampled during active COVID-19. The CDR3 runs from the conserved cysteine through the conserved F or W. A D gene is named only where the DNA matches it firmly. Not all rows give a size; the values are once, few, many and, for expanded clones, a class.

>TRBD1|TRBV12-3/TRBV12-4|.|TRBJ1-2
TGTGCCAGCGGGACAGGTTATGGCTACACCTTC
CASGTGYGYTF
>TRBD2|TRBV6-4|.|TRBJ2-1
TGTGCCAGCAGCGCCCTGCGGGGGGGAGGCTACAATGAGCAGTTCTTC
CASSALRGGGYNEQFF
>TRBD2|TRBV10-1|.|TRBJ2-3
TGCGCCAGCAGTAAAAATCGGGGGGGCGCAGATACGCAGTATTTT
CASSKNRGGADTQYF
>TRBD1|TRBV6-5|.|TRBJ2-7
TGTGCCAGCAGACCCCCCGGGACAGGCGCCTACGAGCAGTACTTC
CASRPPGTGAYEQYF
>.|TRBV3-1/TRBV3-2|.|TRBJ2-2
TGTGCCAGCAGCCAAGATTTGGCGTTCCGGGGCGGGGAGCTGTTTTTT
CASSQDLAFRGGELFF
>.|TRBV2|.|TRBJ1-1
TGTGCCAGCGAATCCAGCACTGAAGCTTTCTTT
CASESSTEAFF
>TRBD2|TRBV5-4|once|TRBJ2-1
TGTGCCAGCAGCCAGTTAGCGGGGATCTCCTACAATGAGCAGTTCTTC
CASSQLAGISYNEQFF
>.|TRBV30|.|TRBJ1-1
TGTGCCTGGAGTTCGTTTAGCGACCTTGAAGCTTTCTTT
CAWSSFSDLEAFF
>.|TRBV5-1|.|TRBJ1-1
TGCGCCAGCAGCTTGGCGTCCGGGGAAGGTACTGAAGCTTTCTTT
CASSLASGEGTEAFF
>.|TRBV6-5|few|TRBJ2-7
TGTGCCAGCAGTTCGACAGGCTTCTACGAGCAGTACTTC
CASSSTGFYEQYF
>.|TRBV19|.|TRBJ1-1
TGTGCCAGTAGTATAAGCGGGGCCACAACTATGAACACTGAAGCTTTCTTT
CASSISGATTMNTEAFF
>.|TRBV12-5|.|TRBJ2-7
TGTGCTAGTGGTTTGGTTGTAACAGGGGGGGTTTACGAGCAGTACTTC
CASGLVVTGGVYEQYF
>.|TRBV6-1|once|TRBJ2-7
TGTGCCAGCAGTGAAGCGTCGGCGGCTACCTACGAGCAGTACTTC
CASSEASAATYEQYF
>TRBD1|TRBV7-9|.|TRBJ1-1
TGTGCCAGCAGCTACCGGACAGGGCCGGGGAACACTGAAGCTTTCTTT
CASSYRTGPGNTEAFF
>.|TRBV19|.|TRBJ1-1
TGTGCCAGTAATGGGAGGGGATCTGAAGCTTTCTTT
CASNGRGSEAFF
>TRBD2|TRBV6-5|.|TRBJ2-1
TGTGCCAGTATTAGCGGGGGGGCTGCCAACAATGAGCAGTTCTTC
CASISGGAANNEQFF
>TRBD1|TRBV3-1/TRBV3-2|.|TRBJ1-1
TGTGCCAGCAGCCACGCACCACCGGGACAGGGGGTGCACCCGAACACTGAAGCTTTCTTT
CASSHAPPGQGVHPNTEAFF
>.|TRBV12-1|.|TRBJ1-5
TGTGCCAGCAGCCCGAGGGACAGGGGTGTCGATCAGCCCCAGCATTTT
CASSPRDRGVDQPQHF
>.|TRBV5-5|.|TRBJ1-4
TGTGCCAGCAGCTTGTCACCGGGACTCAATGAAAAACTGTTTTTT
CASSLSPGLNEKLFF
>.|TRBV15|.|TRBJ1-1
TGTGCCACCAGGGGGGCCGGGGGGGCTTGGACTGAAGCTTTCTTT
CATRGAGGAWTEAFF
>.|TRBV5-5|.|TRBJ1-3
TGTGCCAGCAGCTTGGACAGAACTGGAAACACCATATATTTT
CASSLDRTGNTIYF
>TRBD1|TRBV2|.|TRBJ1-5
TGTGCCAGCACAGTTGGACAGGGAATCAATCAGCCCCAGCATTTT
CASTVGQGINQPQHF
>.|TRBV11-2|.|TRBJ2-3
TGTGCCAGCAGCCCGAGGGGCGGGGCCCTTAGCACAGATACGCAGTATTTT
CASSPRGGALSTDTQYF
>TRBD1|TRBV6-6|.|TRBJ2-7
TGTGCCAGCAGTCCCGGGACAGGGGGCGTTGGTCCACGGTACGAGCAGTACTTC
CASSPGTGGVGPRYEQYF
>.|TRBV7-5|.|TRBJ1-1
TGTGTCAGAAGCGGGGCACCCCGGGACAGGGATTTAGGTACTGAAGCTTTCTTT
CVRSGAPRDRDLGTEAFF
>.|TRBV21-1|.|TRBJ2-3
TGTGCCAGCACCTGGACTAGCGGGGGACATTACTACAACACAGATACGCAGTATTTT
CASTWTSGGHYYNTDTQYF
>.|TRBV7-9|.|TRBJ1-1
TGTGCCAGCACCCCTGGGGGCACCAACACTGAAGCTTTCTTT
CASTPGGTNTEAFF
>.|TRBV11-2|.|TRBJ1-6
TGTGCCAGCAGCCAGGACAGCCGGGAATTTTCACCCCTCCACTTT
CASSQDSREFSPLHF
>TRBD2|TRBV30|.|TRBJ2-5
TGTGCCTGGGACCGGACTAGCGGTGAGACCCAGTACTTC
CAWDRTSGETQYF
>TRBD1|TRBV5-4|.|TRBJ1-4
TGTGCCAGCAGCCCTAGGACAGGGCAGAATGAAAAACTGTTTTTT
CASSPRTGQNEKLFF
>.|TRBV9|.|TRBJ2-7
TGTGCCAGCAGCGCCAGCTCCTACGAGCAGTACTTC
CASSASSYEQYF
>TRBD1|TRBV25-1|.|TRBJ1-2
TGTGCCAGCAGCCGACAGGGGATAAACTATGGCTACACCTTC
CASSRQGINYGYTF
>TRBD2|TRBV4-1|.|TRBJ2-3
TGCGCCAGCAGCCAAGTTCTAGCGGGGATGATCACAGATACGCAGTATTTT
CASSQVLAGMITDTQYF
>.|TRBV21-1|.|TRBJ1-1
TGTGCCAGCAGCAAAGTAAGGCAGGGTTCCGGTGTGCCTGAAGCTTTCTTT
CASSKVRQGSGVPEAFF
>.|TRBV30|.|TRBJ2-5
TGTGCCTGGAGTGACCGGGGGGCCCAACAAGAGACCCAGTACTTC
CAWSDRGAQQETQYF
>TRBD1|TRBV7-9|.|TRBJ1-4
TGTGCCAGCAGCTCGACAGGGCCGGGGGAAAAACTGTTTTTT
CASSSTGPGEKLFF
>TRBD1|TRBV29-1|.|TRBJ1-1
TGCAGCGTTGACAGACAGGGAGCCACTGAAGCTTTCTTT
CSVDRQGATEAFF
>.|TRBV28|.|TRBJ2-7
TGTGCCAGCAGTTTGTCTTACTACGAGCAGTACTTC
CASSLSYYEQYF
>.|TRBV7-8|.|TRBJ1-2
TGTGCCAGCAGCTCTATCAGGGGCCAAGGCTACACCTTC
CASSSIRGQGYTF
>.|TRBV7-2|.|TRBJ1-3
TGTGCCAGCAGCCCCACCGGACAGTCTGGAAACACCATATATTTT
CASSPTGQSGNTIYF
>TRBD1|TRBV10-3|.|TRBJ1-5
TGTGCCATCAGTGCCACGGACAGGGATCAGCCCCAGCATTTT
CAISATDRDQPQHF
>TRBD1|TRBV9|.|TRBJ2-1
TGTGCCAGCAGCCCCCCCCGGAGGCAGGGGGCTCGGGAGCAGTTCTTC
CASSPPRRQGAREQFF
>TRBD1|TRBV25-1|.|TRBJ1-3
TGTGCCAGCAGTGAATCGGGACAGGGATCTTACATATATTTT
CASSESGQGSYIYF
>TRBD1|TRBV11-1|.|TRBJ2-7
TGTGCCAGCAGCTTAGCCCCCCAAGGGACAGCTTTGGATGAGCAGTACTTC
CASSLAPQGTALDEQYF
>.|TRBV5-4|.|TRBJ2-5
TGTGCCAGCAGCTCCCAGGGAACCCAAGAGACCCAGTACTTC
CASSSQGTQETQYF
>TRBD2|TRBV11-2|.|TRBJ2-7
TGTGCCAGCAGCTCGACCCGACTAGCGGGGGGGCTCTCCTACGAGCAGTACTTC
CASSSTRLAGGLSYEQYF
>TRBD2|TRBV12-3/TRBV12-4|.|TRBJ2-1
TGTGCCAGCGGAGCGGGGTTGGGCAATGAGCAGTTCTTC
CASGAGLGNEQFF
>.|TRBV10-3|.|TRBJ1-1
TGTGCCATCAGTGGGGCTTCTGGTACTGAAGCTTTCTTT
CAISGASGTEAFF
>.|TRBV6-5|few|TRBJ1-4
TGTGCCAGCAACGAGTTCGGGGGAACTAGTGAAAAACTGTTTTTT
CASNEFGGTSEKLFF
>.|TRBV29-1|.|TRBJ2-5
TGCAGCGTTGACAGGTTTGGGGAGACCCAGTACTTC
CSVDRFGETQYF
>TRBD1|TRBV11-2|.|TRBJ2-1
TGTGCCAGCAGCCCACAGGGACAGACCAACTACAATGAGCAGTTCTTC
CASSPQGQTNYNEQFF
>.|TRBV3-1/TRBV3-2|.|TRBJ2-1
TGTGCCAGCAGCCAAGTAGAGGCACCCTACAATGAGCAGTTCTTC
CASSQVEAPYNEQFF
>.|TRBV7-9|.|TRBJ2-7
TGTGCCAGCAGCTTTTCTCCCCCTTACTCCTACGAGCAGTACTTC
CASSFSPPYSYEQYF